These T cell receptor beta chains were read from a single sample in a study of regulatory T cells in long-lasting Graves disease. A single record per CDR3 protein comes from TCRdb applying MiXCR to the multiplex PCR reads. This table holds under 350,000 distinct CDR3 sequences, around 20% found once. The sequences come from peripheral blood mononuclear cells (PBMCs), collected when the disease was refractory, from a patient treated with antithyroid drugs. The origin of the receptors is a female donor with Graves disease. Each CDR3 is given with its conserved first and last residue. The order of the fields is V gene, D gene, J gene, clone size, CDR3 DNA, CDR3 protein. D genes are given only for firm matches. Clone sizes are given selectively: once, few, many, or a class where the clone is expanded.

v_gene: TRBV2
d_gene: -
j_gene: TRBJ1-1
abundance: many
CDR3nt: TGTGCCGGAAGGGGGACCCTGAACACTGAAGCTTTCTTT
CDR3aa: CAGRGTLNTEAFF

v_gene: TRBV30
d_gene: -
j_gene: TRBJ1-6
abundance: few
CDR3nt: TGTGCCTGGAGTGGAGGAAGTCTCGGGAGGGCCCTCCACTTT
CDR3aa: CAWSGGSLGRALHF

v_gene: TRBV19
d_gene: -
j_gene: TRBJ1-6
abundance: few
CDR3nt: TGTGCCAGTAGCGGGCCGACAGCGCAGAATTCACCCCTCCACTTT
CDR3aa: CASSGPTAQNSPLHF

v_gene: TRBV12-3/TRBV12-4
d_gene: -
j_gene: TRBJ2-5
abundance: many
CDR3nt: TGTGCCAGCAGTGGGGGGCGCAATTCATTCGAGACCCAGTACTTC
CDR3aa: CASSGGRNSFETQYF

v_gene: TRBV28
d_gene: TRBD2
j_gene: TRBJ2-7
abundance: many
CDR3nt: TGTGCCAGCAGAGCGGGAGAGGGGTACGGTGAGTACTTC
CDR3aa: CASRAGEGYGEYF

v_gene: TRBV28
d_gene: -
j_gene: TRBJ2-5
abundance: many
CDR3nt: TGTGCCACCCTACTAGGGATCCAAGAGACCCAGTACTTC
CDR3aa: CATLLGIQETQYF

v_gene: TRBV27
d_gene: -
j_gene: TRBJ2-1
abundance: -
CDR3nt: TGTGCCAGCAGTTTCCTGGGACTGGCCAATGAGCAGTTCTTC
CDR3aa: CASSFLGLANEQFF

v_gene: TRBV7-2
d_gene: -
j_gene: TRBJ2-7
abundance: many
CDR3nt: TGTGCCAGCAGCATGAGCCGGGACAACTACGAGCAGTACTTC
CDR3aa: CASSMSRDNYEQYF

v_gene: TRBV2
d_gene: -
j_gene: TRBJ1-2
abundance: few
CDR3nt: TGTGCCAGCAGGCCCCGGGTCTATGGCTACACCTTC
CDR3aa: CASRPRVYGYTF

v_gene: TRBV5-5
d_gene: -
j_gene: TRBJ2-7
abundance: many
CDR3nt: TGTGCCAGCAGCGGAGGGACAACCTACGAGCAGTACTTC
CDR3aa: CASSGGTTYEQYF

v_gene: TRBV10-3
d_gene: -
j_gene: TRBJ2-6
abundance: -
CDR3nt: TGTGCCATCGGCGACACAACCACGGGCTCTGGGGCCAACGTCCTGACTTTC
CDR3aa: CAIGDTTTGSGANVLTF

v_gene: TRBV7-9
d_gene: -
j_gene: TRBJ1-2
abundance: few
CDR3nt: TGTGCCAGCAGTTCAATAGGGGGATACAATGGCTACACCTTC
CDR3aa: CASSSIGGYNGYTF

v_gene: TRBV11-2
d_gene: -
j_gene: TRBJ2-1
abundance: many
CDR3nt: TGTGCCAGCAGCGTGCCACTAGGGAACAATGAGCAGTTCTTC
CDR3aa: CASSVPLGNNEQFF

v_gene: TRBV2
d_gene: TRBD1
j_gene: TRBJ1-2
abundance: many
CDR3nt: TGTGCCAGCAGTGAGGGAGAGGGGGCTTTCTACTACACCTTC
CDR3aa: CASSEGEGAFYYTF

v_gene: TRBV12-3/TRBV12-4
d_gene: -
j_gene: TRBJ1-3
abundance: -
CDR3nt: TGTGCCAGCAGTTGGGGCAGGTACTCTGGAAACACCATATATTTT
CDR3aa: CASSWGRYSGNTIYF

v_gene: TRBV19
d_gene: -
j_gene: TRBJ1-6
abundance: once
CDR3nt: TGTGCCAGTAGTTCAGTTCACGGAAGCAATCTCCTCCACTTT
CDR3aa: CASSSVHGSNLLHF

v_gene: TRBV6-1
d_gene: -
j_gene: TRBJ2-4
abundance: -
CDR3nt: TGTGCCAGCCGAGAGAAGCTAGCCAAAAACATTCAGTACTTC
CDR3aa: CASREKLAKNIQYF

v_gene: TRBV7-2
d_gene: TRBD2
j_gene: TRBJ2-7
abundance: many
CDR3nt: TGTGCCAGCAGCTTCACAGCGGGAGCATGGTACTTC
CDR3aa: CASSFTAGAWYF

v_gene: TRBV28
d_gene: TRBD1
j_gene: TRBJ1-2
abundance: -
CDR3nt: TGTGCCAGCAGTTTATGGGGGACAGGATACGGCCGATATGGCTACACCTTC
CDR3aa: CASSLWGTGYGRYGYTF

v_gene: TRBV18
d_gene: TRBD2
j_gene: TRBJ2-7
abundance: many
CDR3nt: TGTGCCAGCTCACCAGGCGGGAGGAGCTACGAGCAGTACTTC
CDR3aa: CASSPGGRSYEQYF